The 29 T cell receptor beta chains below all came from one sample that was sequenced in a study of blood T cells in healthy people across ages. It was with a sample-barcoded 5' primer and a J-beta primer mix that a second PCR of roughly 7 to 12 cycles was run. One entry per CDR3 protein results from TCRdb running MiXCR on the 5' RACE reads. The table lists fewer than 2,000,000 distinct CDR3 sequences, around 42% of them singletons. Sequences were obtained from blood. The origin of the receptors is a human donor in good health.

This clonotype was seen more than once but under ten times. V and J are TRBV28 and TRBJ2-7; 7 bases line up with TRBD1. Germline-derived CDR1 and CDR2 are MDHEN and SYDVKM. V was pared by 5 bases and J by 4 bases, with 17 bases of the junction left unmatched. The CDR3 contains 17 residues. The CDR3 sequence is CASSLYGSDRARYEQYF. CDR3 coding DNA: TGTGCCAGCAGTCTTTACGGTTCCGACAGGGCTAGATACGAGCAGTACTTC. The whole variable domain, remainder taken from reference TRBV28 and TRBJ2-7, is DVKVTQSSRYLVKRTGEKVFLECVQDMDHENMFWYRQDPGLGLRLIYFSYDVKMKEKGDIPEGYSVSREKKERFSLILESASTNQTSMYLCASSLYGSDRARYEQYFGPGTRLTVT.

This clonotype was observed at least ten times. The chain is built from TRBV24-1 and TRBJ1-5, with TRBD1 matching 7 bases. This CDR3 has 14 residues. V trimming: 9 bases; J trimming: 3 bases; junction bases outside the gene matches: 7. Germline CDR1 reads KGHDR; CDR2 reads SFDVKD. CDR3 coding DNA: TGTGCCACCGGGGACAGTACATTCAATCAGCCCCAGCATTTT. The encoded protein is CATGDSTFNQPQHF.

V and J are TRBV7-8 and TRBJ2-5; 7 nucleotides agree with TRBD1. Germline CDR1 reads SGHVS; CDR2 reads FQNEAQ. V was clipped by 3 bases and J by 5 bases; unmatched bases: 12. This CDR3 is 16 amino acids long. The CDR3 sequence: CASSFPGTAHGETQYF. CDR3 nucleotide sequence: TGTGCCAGCAGCTTCCCCGGGACAGCCCACGGGGAGACCCAGTACTTC. Based on the CDR3 plus reference TRBV7-8 and TRBJ2-5, the full variable domain is GAGVSQSPRYKVAKRGQDVALRCDPISGHVSLFWYQQALGQGPEFLTYFQNEAQLDKSGLPSDRFFAERPEGSVSTLKIQRTQQEDSAVYLCASSFPGTAHGETQYFGPGTRLLVL.

The chain couples TRBV7-2 to TRBJ1-4; D might be TRBD1 (6 bases). V shed 1 base and J shed 2 bases, with 14 bases lying between them. The length of the CDR3 is 17 residues. CDR1 SGHTA and CDR2 FQGNSA come from the germline V gene. The CDR3, as DNA: TGTGCCAGCAGCTTAGTTGGGGGGGGCGTTACTAATGAAAAACTGTTTTTT. Translation gives CASSLVGGGVTNEKLFF.

The chain uses TRBV20-1 and TRBJ1-5; 7 bases align to TRBD1. Per germline, CDR1 DFQATT and CDR2 SNEGSKA (reference sequence). Trimming at V came to 1 base and at J to 6 bases, leaving 12 bases not matched to a gene. This CDR3 has 16 amino acids. The CDR3 sequence is CSARVRGTDSFQPQHF. For the CDR3, the DNA is TGCAGTGCTAGAGTACGAGGGACAGACTCCTTTCAGCCCCAGCATTTT.

The chain combines TRBV2 with TRBJ1-4; D is unresolved. CDR3 length: 13 residues. From germline, CDR1 is SNHLY and CDR2 FYNNEI. The germline V and J ends were trimmed by 7 bases and 0 bases, with 6 bases remaining between them. The CDR3 DNA sequence: TGTGCCAGCACCCAGTCAACTAATGAAAAACTGTTTTTT. Amino acids: CASTQSTNEKLFF.

V gene TRBV29-1 combines with J gene TRBJ2-1, with 10 nucleotides matching TRBD1. The CDR3 sequence is 13 residues long. Trimming removed 6 bases from V and 5 bases from J; junction bases left unmatched: 4. Germline V gives CDR1 SQVTM, CDR2 ANQGSEA. The CDR3 here is CSVRTGGNNEQFF. CDR3 sequence (DNA): TGCAGCGTAAGGACAGGGGGTAACAATGAGCAGTTCTTC.

This chain joins TRBV5-1 and TRBJ1-1; D gene ambiguous. This CDR3 is built from 15 residues. Germline CDR1 SGHRS, CDR2 YFSETQ. Trimming cost V 6 bases and J 1 base, with 16 bases left between them. The CDR3 spells CASNDIRAGNTEAFF. The CDR3 DNA reads TGCGCCAGCAACGATATAAGGGCGGGGAACACTGAAGCTTTCTTT. Filled out from reference TRBV5-1 and TRBJ1-1, the complete variable domain reads KAGVTQTPRYLIKTRGQQVTLSCSPISGHRSVSWYQQTPGQGLQFLFEYFSETQRNKGNFPGRFSGRQFSNSRSEMNVSTLELGDSALYLCASNDIRAGNTEAFFGQGTRLTVV.

The genes are TRBV12-3 or TRBV12-4 and TRBJ2-1, with 9 bases fitting TRBD2. Trimming took 6 bases from V and 8 from J; bases not matched to a gene: 11. The CDR3 runs to 15 residues. The CDR3 reads CASSPQGGGAYEQFF. Here the CDR3 DNA reads TGTGCCAGCAGCCCTCAGGGCGGGGGGGCGTATGAGCAGTTCTTC.

This clonotype has just a few counts. V usage is TRBV10-3 and J usage is TRBJ2-5, with TRBD2 identical over 8 bases. The J segment lost 5 bases and the V segment lost 3 bases, leaving 5 bases of the junction unmatched. CDR3 length equals 14 residues. CDR1 and CDR2 from the germline V gene are ENHRY and SYGVKD. CDR3 coding DNA: TGTGCCATCAGTGAACTGCGGGGGGCTGAGACCCAGTACTTC. Amino acids: CAISELRGAETQYF.

This clonotype appeared many times. The chain uses TRBV2 and TRBJ2-1; no reliable D call. The CDR3 length is 12 residues. Trimming left V 3 bases short and J 4 bases short, with 4 bases between. Germline V gene lookup returns CDR1 SNHLY and CDR2 FYNNEI. This chain's CDR3 is CASSEGYNEQFF. Here the CDR3 DNA reads TGTGCCAGCAGTGAGGGATACAATGAGCAGTTCTTC. Using reference TRBV2 and TRBJ2-1 for the parts outside the CDR3, the full variable domain is EPEVTQTPSHQVTQMGQEVILRCVPISNHLYFYWYRQILGQKVEFLVSFYNNEISEKSEIFDDQFSVERPDGSNFTLKIRSTKLEDSAMYFCASSEGYNEQFFGPGTRLTVL.

This clonotype was counted a single time. This chain uses TRBV2 with TRBJ2-5; 7 bases line up with TRBD2. The J call may be incorrect, as the DNA end agrees better with TRBJ2-7. The CDR3 length is 16 residues. The germline CDR1 and CDR2 sequences are SNHLY and FYNNEI. CDR3 in amino acids: CASSEGSGVPPFEQYF. In DNA form, the CDR3 reads TGTGCCAGCAGTGAGGGAAGCGGGGTCCCCCCTTTCGAGCAGTACTTC.

The chain carries TRBV29-1 and TRBJ1-1; 7 bases match TRBD1. CDR1 is SQVTM, CDR2 ANQGSEA, per germline. V was pared by 3 bases and J by 4 bases, with 8 bases of the junction left unmatched. This CDR3 spans 14 amino acids. The CDR3 loop is CSVEGQKATTEAFF. CDR3 bases: TGCAGCGTTGAGGGACAGAAAGCGACCACTGAAGCTTTCTTT.

This clonotype was counted a few times. The CDR3, as DNA: TGTGCCACCAGTGATTGGAATAGCGGGGTATCTGAGCAGTTCTTC. This translates into CATSDWNSGVSEQFF. The chain is built from TRBV24-1 and TRBJ2-1; 8 bases are a match to TRBD2. There are 15 residues in the CDR3. Germline CDR1 and CDR2: KGHDR and SFDVKD. J lost 9 bases, V lost 2 bases, and 8 bases had no gene match.

The V gene is TRBV7-8, the J gene TRBJ2-7, with D unresolved. The CDR3 is made up of 15 amino acids. Germline CDR1 and CDR2: SGHVS and FQNEAQ. Trimming cost V 0 bases and J 4 bases, with 13 bases left between them. The CDR3 region is CASSLAGTAMYEQYF. In DNA form, the CDR3 reads TGTGCCAGCAGCTTAGCAGGCACAGCGATGTACGAGCAGTACTTC.

The chain combines TRBV5-1 with TRBJ1-1, with D perhaps TRBD1 (6 bases). Germline loops: CDR1 SGHRS, CDR2 YFSETQ. The CDR3 consists of 14 residues. The V and J ends lost 3 bases and 1 base respectively, with 10 bases between them. CDR3 coding DNA: TGCGCCAGCAGCTCAGGACAGAAGAACACTGAAGCTTTCTTT. The encoded protein is CASSSGQKNTEAFF. Full variable domain (remainder filled in from reference TRBV5-1 and TRBJ1-1): KAGVTQTPRYLIKTRGQQVTLSCSPISGHRSVSWYQQTPGQGLQFLFEYFSETQRNKGNFPGRFSGRQFSNSRSEMNVSTLELGDSALYLCASSSGQKNTEAFFGQGTRLTVV.

This chain uses TRBV11-2 with TRBJ1-1; TRBD1 matches 7 bases. Trimming took 1 base from V and 3 from J; bases not matched to a gene: 5. CDR1 and CDR2 from the germline V gene are SGHAT and FQNNGV. The CDR3 sequence is 15 residues long. The CDR3, as DNA: TGTGCCAGCAGCTTAGGGGGGACAGATTACACTGAAGCTTTCTTT. It encodes CASSLGGTDYTEAFF.

The chain carries TRBV20-1 and TRBJ1-2; D gene ambiguous. Germline lookup yields CDR1 DFQATT and CDR2 SNEGSKA (reference sequence). Trimming shortened V by 4 bases and J by 5 bases, and 17 bases separated the two germline ends. The CDR3 is 14 amino acids. CDR3 nucleotide sequence: TGCAGTGCTATACACACCTACTCGGGGTATGGCTACACCTTC. Protein sequence: CSAIHTYSGYGYTF.

This chain joins TRBV12-5 and TRBJ2-4, with D hard to call. The assigned J gene may be wrong: the sequence end matches TRBJ2-7 better. The CDR3 covers 14 residues. Germline CDR1 reads LGHNT; CDR2 reads FRNRAP. Here the CDR3 DNA reads TGTGCTAGTGCCCCTCCGGACGGCATCTACGAGCAGTACTTC. This codes for CASAPPDGIYEQYF.

The chain has TRBV19 and TRBJ2-5; TRBD1 might be the D (6 bases). Trimming removed 6 bases at V and 6 bases at J, with 14 bases between. The CDR3 sequence is 13 residues long. Germline-derived CDR1 and CDR2 are LNHDA and SQIVND (reference sequence). This CDR3 reads CASSTGNGQTQYF. The CDR3 DNA follows: TGTGCCAGTAGCACAGGGAATGGGCAGACCCAGTACTTC. Combining the CDR3 with reference TRBV19 and TRBJ2-5 gives the whole variable domain DGGITQSPKYLFRKEGQNVTLSCEQNLNHDAMYWYRQDPGQGLRLIYYSQIVNDFQKGDIAEGYSVSREKKESFPLTVTSAQKNPTAFYLCASSTGNGQTQYFGPGTRLLVL.

CDR3 sequence: CASSHTSDYTDTQYF. The CDR3 DNA reads TGCGCCAGCAGCCATACTAGCGATTACACAGATACGCAGTATTTT. This chain uses TRBV5-1 with TRBJ2-3, with TRBD2 matching over 7 bases. The CDR3 has 15 amino acids. The junction had 7 bases not matched to a gene; V was cut back by 4 bases and J by 2 bases. Germline V gene data show CDR1 as SGHRS and CDR2 as YFSETQ.

Note on this clonotype: The junction and the germline gene differ at one end; a read error may be behind it. The chain links TRBV4-2 to TRBJ1-3, with D possibly TRBD1 on 5 matching bases. The CDR3 spans 17 residues. Germline V gene lookup returns CDR1 LGHNA and CDR2 YNFKEQ. The CDR3 loop is CASRRQRGSYSGNTIYF. For the CDR3, the DNA is TGTGCCAGCAGACGACAAAGGGGCAGTTACTCTGGAAACACGATATATTTT.

This clonotype was observed a handful of times. This rearrangement joins TRBV18 to TRBJ1-1, with TRBD1 as a possible D gene (5 bases). The V end was cut by 6 bases, the J end by 5 bases, with 13 bases between. Germline V CDR1 and CDR2: KGHSH, LQKENI. The CDR3 is 13 amino acids. This chain's CDR3 is CASSPTTATEAFF. DNA of the CDR3: TGTGCCAGCTCCCCGACGACAGCAACTGAAGCTTTCTTT.

The chain joins TRBV20-1 to TRBJ2-1; a possible D gene is TRBD2 (5 bases). In germline, CDR1 is DFQATT, CDR2 SNEGSKA (reference sequence). The V end lost 5 bases, the J end lost 7 bases, and 21 bases lay between the germline ends. This CDR3 region has 15 residues. CDR3 nucleotides: TGCAGTGCTCGGAAGGGTGCTAGCCCGGGTAATGAGCAGTTCTTC. Amino acid sequence: CSARKGASPGNEQFF.

This clonotype showed up just once. The chain combines TRBV5-1 with TRBJ2-3; no reliable D call. This CDR3 comprises 13 residues. V lost 5 bases and J 4 bases, leaving 11 bases between the germline ends. CDR1 is SGHRS and CDR2 is YFSETQ in the germline V gene. The CDR3 nucleotides read TGCGCCAGCAGGATGGGATTGTCAGATACGCAGTATTTT. Encoded protein: CASRMGLSDTQYF. Full variable domain (missing parts from reference TRBV5-1 and TRBJ2-3): KAGVTQTPRYLIKTRGQQVTLSCSPISGHRSVSWYQQTPGQGLQFLFEYFSETQRNKGNFPGRFSGRQFSNSRSEMNVSTLELGDSALYLCASRMGLSDTQYFGPGTRLTVL.

V usage is TRBV28 and J usage is TRBJ2-7, with TRBD1 matching 8 bases. Germline CDR1 is MDHEN and CDR2 is SYDVKM. V dropped 8 bases and J dropped 12; count of bases not matched to a gene: 12. The CDR3 has 12 amino acids. CDR3 residues: CASGDRYPLSYF. Written as DNA, the CDR3 is TGTGCCAGCGGGGACAGGTATCCCCTCTCGTACTTC.

This clonotype was counted a few times. In DNA form, the CDR3 reads TGTGCCAGTCGGGACGGAGTCTACGAGCAGTACTTC. This sequence encodes CASRDGVYEQYF. The V call is TRBV27, the J call TRBJ2-7; D may match TRBD1 or TRBD2 (5 bases each). Germline V gene data show CDR1 as MNHEY and CDR2 as SMNVEV (reference sequence). The CDR3 totals 12 residues. Trimming cost V 9 bases and J 3 bases, with 12 bases left between them.

V usage is TRBV15 and J usage is TRBJ2-2; perhaps TRBD2 as D (6 bases). Looked up from germline, CDR1 is LNHNV and CDR2 is YYDKDF (reference sequence). Trimming removed 1 base from V and 0 bases from J, with 6 bases in between. This CDR3 spans 15 amino acids. CDR3 bases: TGTGCCACCAGCAGAGGGGGGGCGAACACCGGGGAGCTGTTTTTT. Protein product: CATSRGGANTGELFF.

The genes are TRBV7-9 and TRBJ1-1, with 9 bases identical to TRBD1. Germline assignment: CDR1 SEHNR and CDR2 FQNEAQ (reference sequence). After removal of 5 bases from V and 3 bases from J, the junction contained 4 bases not matched to a gene. This CDR3 is built from 14 residues. The CDR3 DNA is TGTGCCAGCAGCCTTACAGGGGGCTACACTGAAGCTTTCTTT. It yields the protein CASSLTGGYTEAFF.